What follows describes a single T cell receptor beta chain. What it recognizes is unknown. This CDR3 is built from 15 residues. The germline V gene has CDR1 MDHEN and CDR2 SYDVKM. V was trimmed by 7 bases and J by 6 bases, leaving 22 bases between them. This table comes from immunoSEQ multiplex PCR, and its TCRdb copy is limited to in-frame clones, with some not included. This table has roughly 2.1 million clones, about 92% appearing once. This record belongs to a study of shared clonotypes between healthy human individuals. Study-level results: Clonotype sharing across a few donors was observed for around 4.8% of naive CD4 clonotypes.

CD8 cells classed as naive were CD45RO-negative and positively selected for CCR7, excluding terminally differentiated effector memory CD45RA+ cells. Input material: naive CD8+ T cells from PBMCs. The rearrangement joins TRBV28 to TRBJ2-7; no clear D gene. This sequence originates from a man aged 18 to 35 in good health. Some clones in this sample may be carry-over from other donors' samples. The CDR3 spells CASTPGKLSGLEQYF. CDR3 nucleotides: TGTGCCAGCACCCCTGGGAAGTTAAGTGGGCTCGAGCAGTACTTC.